These 21 T cell receptor beta chains originate from one sample sequenced in a study of molecular identifiers for immune sequencing clone quantification. MiXCR was run by TCRdb on the PCR reads, yielding one entry per CDR3 protein. The table includes more than 450,000 distinct CDR3 sequences, roughly 24% detected once. The sequencing input was naive CD8+ T cells from blood, with Jurkat cell RNA spiked in. Stated subset: FACS-sorted CD8+CD4-CCR7+CD45RA+ naive T cells. These receptors all stem from a human donor in good health. Some libraries in this study had Jurkat cell RNA spiked in.

This rearrangement joins TRBV4-1 to TRBJ1-2, with 7 bases identical to TRBD1. V shed 0 bases and J 8 bases; nucleotides not matched to a gene: 9. The CDR3 totals 15 residues. From germline, CDR1 is MGHRA and CDR2 YSYEKL. The DNA of the CDR3 is TGCGCCAGCAGCCAAGAAGGGGAGGGGGCTTGGGGCTACACCTTC. Amino acid sequence: CASSQEGEGAWGYTF.

This clonotype was detected a few times. This chain joins TRBV5-1 and TRBJ2-5, with D possibly called TRBD1 or TRBD2 (5 bases each). Trimming cost V 4 bases and J 2 bases, with 15 bases left between them. Germline-derived CDR1 and CDR2 are SGHRS and YFSETQ. This CDR3 comprises 15 residues. CDR3 coding DNA: TGCGCCAGCAGCCACGTCGGGACCCCTCAAGAGACCCAGTACTTC. Translating it yields CASSHVGTPQETQYF.

Note on this clonotype: A much larger clone differs from this one at a single base, so this may be a read error. The J gene is TRBJ1-5, the V gene TRBV6-2 or TRBV6-3; D gene uncertain. The CDR3 consists of 14 residues. Trimming left V 6 bases short and J 0 bases short, with 9 bases between. Germline CDR1 is MNHEY and CDR2 is SVGEGT. The CDR3 is CASRTFYSNQPQHF. CDR3 nucleotides: TGTGCCAGCAGGACCTTTTATAGCAATCAGCCCCAGCATTTT.

The chain employs TRBV4-3 and TRBJ2-3, with 10 nucleotides matching TRBD2. The CDR3 is 17 amino acids. Germline-derived CDR1 and CDR2 are LGHNA and YSLEER. The V and J ends lost 1 base and 3 bases, in that order; junction bases with no gene match: 7. The CDR3: CASSQGGASGRTDTQYF. CDR3 sequence (DNA): TGCGCCAGCAGCCAAGGCGGGGCTAGCGGGAGAACAGATACGCAGTATTTT.

The chain has TRBV9 and TRBJ2-7; a possible D gene is TRBD1 (6 bases). V dropped 4 bases and J dropped 8 bases, with 19 bases sitting between them. The CDR3 extends over 14 amino acids. Germline CDR1 is SGDLS and CDR2 is YYNGEE. The CDR3 region is CASSSGQWAAKQYF. CDR3 in DNA: TGTGCCAGCAGCTCCGGACAGTGGGCGGCCAAGCAGTACTTC.

As concerns this clonotype: The germline gene is not matched at one end of the junction; a read error may be the cause. The chain combines TRBV29-1 with TRBJ2-5, with 8 bases matching TRBD1. Germline V lookup: CDR1 SQVTM, CDR2 ANQGSEA. CDR3 size: 11 residues. The CDR3 bases are TGCGGCGTTGACGCAGGGGGCCCCCAGTACTTC. This gives the protein CGVDAGGPQYF.

This clonotype was picked up a small number of times. The V gene is TRBV7-9, the J gene TRBJ1-4, with unresolved D. The V and J ends lost 8 bases and 6 bases respectively, with 10 bases between them. The germline V gene encodes CDR1 SEHNR and CDR2 FQNEAQ (reference sequence). This CDR3 has 12 amino acids. The CDR3 nucleotides read TGTGCCAGCCGGGGAGGATATGAAAAACTGTTTTTT. Amino acids: CASRGGYEKLFF. Variable domain in full (rest from reference TRBV7-9 and TRBJ1-4): DTGVSQNPRHKITKRGQNVTFRCDPISEHNRLYWYRQTLGQGPEFLTYFQNEAQLEKSRLLSDRFSAERPKGSFSTLEIQRTEQGDSAMYLCASRGGYEKLFFGSGTQLSVL.

The chain combines TRBV7-2 with TRBJ2-3, with 11 positions matching TRBD2. Germline V gives CDR1 SGHTA, CDR2 FQGNSA. The CDR3 runs 18 residues. The junction had 14 bases not matched to a gene; V was cut back by 7 bases and J by 2 bases. The chain's CDR3 is CASIEGTSGSMVTDTQYF. CDR3 sequence (DNA): TGTGCCAGCATTGAAGGGACTAGCGGAAGTATGGTCACAGATACGCAGTATTTT.

The chain has TRBV3-1 and TRBJ2-3; 11 bases align to TRBD2. CDR3 length: 16 residues. Germline trimming cut 5 bases from V and 3 bases from J; bases unmatched to any gene: 7. Germline V gene data show CDR1 as LGHDT and CDR2 as YNNKEL (reference sequence). CDR3 region: CASSLISGRATDTQYF. As DNA, the CDR3 is TGTGCCAGCAGCTTGATTAGCGGGAGGGCGACAGATACGCAGTATTTT.

The chain has TRBV10-2 and TRBJ2-1; D is uncertain. Germline CDR1 is WSHSY and CDR2 is SAAADI. Trimming took 2 bases from V and 10 from J, leaving 9 bases between them. The CDR3 is 12 residues long. The CDR3 bases are TGCGCCAGCAGTGAGACTCGCGTCGAGCAGTTCTTC. It encodes CASSETRVEQFF.

This clonotype was seen at least ten times. This chain joins TRBV4-1 and TRBJ2-3, with D unclear. Trimming took off 2 bases at V and 1 base at J, with 16 bases between the two ends. This CDR3 region has 17 residues. From germline, CDR1 is MGHRA and CDR2 YSYEKL. CDR3 loop: CASSQSSRTTGTDTQYF. The CDR3 coding sequence is TGCGCCAGCAGCCAATCCTCGAGGACGACTGGCACAGATACGCAGTATTTT.

A few counts support this clonotype. The V and J genes are TRBV27 and TRBJ2-3; D gene ambiguous. There are 16 residues in the CDR3. V lost 2 bases, J lost 3 bases, and 15 bases lay in between. Germline V lookup: CDR1 MNHEY, CDR2 SMNVEV (reference sequence). This CDR3 reads CASSLLGVPGTDTQYF. The CDR3 nucleotides read TGTGCCAGCAGTTTACTTGGGGTCCCTGGGACAGATACGCAGTATTTT.

There are many counts of this clonotype. The V call is TRBV14, the J call TRBJ2-6; D is possibly TRBD1 (6 bases). In germline, CDR1 is SGHDN, CDR2 FVKESK. This CDR3 has 18 residues. V was clipped by 0 bases and J by 1 base, with 13 bases between them. The CDR3: CASSQDFTGSSGANVLTF. The CDR3 nucleotides are TGTGCCAGCAGCCAAGATTTTACAGGGTCATCTGGGGCCAACGTCCTGACTTTC. Filled out from reference TRBV14 and TRBJ2-6, the complete variable domain reads EAGVTQFPSHSVIEKGQTVTLRCDPISGHDNLYWYRRVMGKEIKFLLHFVKESKQDESGMPNNRFLAERTGGTYSTLKVQPAELEDSGVYFCASSQDFTGSSGANVLTFGAGSRLTVL.

Remarks on this clonotype: A read error may be the cause here, since a much bigger clone is one base away. V gene TRBV6-6 combines with J gene TRBJ2-5; 7 nucleotides match TRBD1. The CDR3 loop spans 13 amino acids. Germline values: CDR1 MNHNY, CDR2 SVGAGI (reference sequence). V dropped 10 bases and J dropped 4; count of bases not matched to a gene: 9. The DNA for the CDR3 is TGTGCCAACAGCACCGGGACAGTAGAGACCCAGTACTTC. Protein sequence: CANSTGTVETQYF.

This clonotype showed up many times. The gene calls are TRBV7-2 and TRBJ2-1; 7 bases line up with TRBD2. The germline CDR1 and CDR2 sequences are SGHTA and FQGNSA. The CDR3 has 15 residues. Losses at the gene ends were 4 bases for V and 6 bases for J; bases not matched to a gene: 9. The CDR3 DNA sequence: TGTGCCAGCAGCTGGGGGGGGACTATAGTCAATGAGCAGTTCTTC. This sequence encodes CASSWGGTIVNEQFF.

Only a few counts were recorded for this clonotype. The V gene is TRBV2, the J gene TRBJ2-6, with unresolved D. The V end was cut by 1 base, the J end by 6 bases, with 16 bases between. Germline CDR1 and CDR2: SNHLY and FYNNEI. The CDR3 loop spans 17 amino acids. DNA for the CDR3: TGTGCCAGCAGTGAAGAGGGTACGCTCTTTGTGGCCAACGTCCTGACTTTC. Protein product: CASSEEGTLFVANVLTF.

The sample holds many counts of this clonotype. This rearrangement joins TRBV27 to TRBJ2-1, with 10 bases lining up with TRBD2. The CDR3 loop spans 15 amino acids. Trimming at V came to 5 bases and at J to 6 bases, leaving 7 bases not matched to a gene. Germline lookup yields CDR1 MNHEY and CDR2 SMNVEV (reference sequence). The chain's CDR3 is CASSASSGSPNEQFF. In DNA form, the CDR3 reads TGTGCCAGCAGTGCTTCTAGCGGGAGCCCCAATGAGCAGTTCTTC.

This clonotype has more than one count but fewer than ten. J is TRBJ2-2 and V is TRBV30; D unclear. CDR3 length equals 12 residues. In germline, CDR1 is GTSNPN, CDR2 SVGIG (reference sequence). With 2 bases removed from V and 3 bases from J, the gap between germline ends came to 4 bases. This CDR3 reads CAWSIYTGELFF. The CDR3 DNA reads TGTGCCTGGAGTATTTACACCGGGGAGCTGTTTTTT.

The J gene is TRBJ1-2, the V gene TRBV6-2 or TRBV6-3; tentative D call: TRBD1 (5 bases). Trimming cost V 2 bases and J 6 bases, with 13 bases left between them. CDR3 length: 14 residues. Germline loops: CDR1 MNHEY, CDR2 SVGEGT. The CDR3 spells CASSYSWTKDGYTF. CDR3 DNA sequence: TGTGCCAGCAGTTACAGCTGGACAAAGGATGGCTACACCTTC.

The chain is built from TRBV29-1 and TRBJ2-1, with TRBD2 as a possible D gene (5 bases). Deletions cut 0 bases from V and 0 bases from J, with 18 bases between. The CDR3 contains 18 residues. CDR1 and CDR2 (germline): SQVTM, ANQGSEA. In nucleotides, the CDR3 is TGCAGCGTTGAAGATCTGGGCTGGGTGGGGAGCTCCTACAATGAGCAGTTCTTC. Encoded protein: CSVEDLGWVGSSYNEQFF.

This clonotype was picked up a small number of times. One base away lies a much larger clone, so this may be a sequencing read error. The rearrangement links TRBV4-3 to TRBJ2-3; either TRBD1 or TRBD2 may fit D (5 bases each). The V end was cut by 4 bases, the J end by 4 bases, with 18 bases between. Germline lookup yields CDR1 LGHNA and CDR2 YSLEER. The CDR3 has 16 residues. This CDR3 is CASSPRDPRGPDTQYF. The CDR3 DNA reads TGCGCCAGCAGCCCCCGGGACCCCCGAGGTCCAGATACGCAGTATTTT.